This T cell receptor beta chain derives from a study of beta chain features in type 1 diabetes. Germline trimming cut 3 bases from V and 5 bases from J; bases unmatched to any gene: 12. This CDR3 has 17 residues. CDR1 is LNHDA, CDR2 SQIVND, per germline (reference sequence). cDNA synthesis used the whole RNA isolate, giving expressed TCRB sequences. Libraries were prepared by immunoSEQ multiplex PCR; TCRdb keeps only in-frame clonotypes and omits some of them. There are nearly 700,000 clones in the sample; around an eighth occur only once, and 0.022% lies in the top ten. General study points: Type 1 diabetes patients had VDJ junctions that carried fewer insertions and more deletions. All four CD4+ subsets of Type 1 diabetes patients contained TCRB CDR3s that were moderately but significantly shorter. A greater similarity of naive, central memory and Treg TCRB repertoires was seen among patients than among healthy donors.

A word on this clone: Its matching antigen is unknown.

The chain joins TRBV19 to TRBJ2-3, with 9 positions matching TRBD1. Material: naive CD4+ T cells from blood. The sequence derives from a man between 18 and 35 years old with type 1 diabetes. CDR3 protein: CASSIRHLDRGGDTQYF. In nucleotides, the CDR3 is TGTGCCAGTAGTATCCGACACTTGGACAGGGGAGGAGATACGCAGTATTTT.